These 6 T cell receptor beta chains were all obtained from the same sample, sequenced in a study of blood T cell repertoires in COVID-19. Produced via immunoSEQ multiplex PCR; TCRdb's table is partial and in-frame only. The data contain 300,000 to 350,000 clones, about 93% of them singletons. The material sequenced was peripheral blood. Receptors originate from a woman aged 25-40 years with COVID-19, enrolled during active disease.

This clone showed up just a few times. The rearrangement links TRBV19 to TRBJ1-2; TRBD1 matches at 8 bases. The CDR3 covers 16 residues. Germline assignment: CDR1 LNHDA and CDR2 SQIVND (reference sequence). Unmatched junction bases numbered 15, after V lost 7 bases and J lost 5 bases. CDR3 DNA: TGTGCCAGTACGGCGGCAGGGGGCGCCGGAATATATGGCTACACCTTC. It is translated as CASTAAGGAGIYGYTF.

This clone was detected only a few times. V gene TRBV6-5 combines with J gene TRBJ1-3; D remains unclear. CDR3 size: 15 residues. Trimming stripped 8 bases from V and 0 bases from J, with 14 bases between. Germline CDR1 reads MNHEY; CDR2 reads SVGAGI. The CDR3 here is CASLPRPDSGNTIYF. The DNA for the CDR3 is TGTGCCAGCCTACCCAGGCCTGACTCTGGAAACACCATATATTTT.

J is TRBJ1-5 and V is TRBV6-2 or TRBV6-3; D gene uncertain. CDR1 and CDR2 from the germline V gene are MNHEY and SVGEGT. V gave up 4 bases and J gave up 5 bases, with 12 bases separating them. The CDR3 length is 14 residues. This chain's CDR3 is CASSFRLPDQPQHF. As DNA, the CDR3 is TGTGCCAGCAGTTTCCGACTCCCAGATCAGCCCCAGCATTTT.

The chain has TRBV10-3 and TRBJ2-6; D uncertain. CDR1 is ENHRY and CDR2 is SYGVKD in the germline V gene. V gave up 8 bases and J gave up 0 bases, with 5 bases separating them. The CDR3 has 13 amino acids. CDR3: CAIGVSGANVLTF. In nucleotides, the CDR3 is TGTGCCATCGGAGTCTCTGGGGCCAACGTCCTGACTTTC.

This chain joins TRBV4-1 and TRBJ1-2; 10 bases match TRBD1. The CDR3 length is 13 residues. Trimming cost V 4 bases and J 6 bases; bases outside gene matches: 2. CDR1 and CDR2 (germline): MGHRA, YSYEKL. CDR3 sequence reads: CASSRGTGDGYTF. The CDR3 DNA reads as TGCGCCAGCAGCCGAGGGACAGGGGATGGCTACACCTTC.

J is TRBJ1-3 and V is TRBV18; no reliable D call. V lost 8 bases, J lost 4 bases, and 6 bases lay in between. The CDR3 contains 11 residues. The germline gives CDR1 KGHSH, CDR2 LQKENI. For the CDR3, the DNA is TGTGCCAGCCTCTTCGGAAACACCATATATTTT. Translating it yields CASLFGNTIYF.